This record looks at one TCR beta chain sequence and its context. The antigen remains undetermined. The data originate from a study of T cell responses to AZD1222 COVID-19 vaccine. Points from the study as a whole: Among spike-specific TCRs, nearly half reportedly target unmutated variant regions.

Germline loops: CDR1 SGHTA, CDR2 FQGNSA. The length of the CDR3 is 14 residues. V lost 1 base to trimming and J lost 3 bases, with 9 bases between them. TCRdb keeps only in-frame clones here, not all; method: immunoSEQ multiplex PCR. The repertoire consists of 85,000 to 95,000 clones, with around 90% occurring once and the leading ten covering 8.4%. The rearrangement joins TRBV7-2 to TRBJ1-1; D is unresolved. This clonotype was obtained from an adult in good health. Sample: peripheral blood, taken on day 0 of AZD1222 vaccination. CDR3 sequence: CASSLVSGHTEAFF. In DNA form, the CDR3 reads TGTGCCAGCAGCTTAGTCTCCGGGCACACTGAAGCTTTCTTT.